This TCR beta chain was captured in a study of radiotherapy plus CTLA-4 blockade in lung cancer. This CDR3 has 15 residues. Germline CDR1 SGHAT, CDR2 FQNNGV. The V and J ends lost 3 bases and 0 bases, in that order; junction bases with no gene match: 1. Generated by immunoSEQ multiplex PCR, the TCRdb table keeps only in-frame clones and is missing some. The sample consists of around 3,000 clones, more than 70% of them appearing once. Focal radiation was given together with CTLA-4 blockade (ipilimumab) to patients with chemo-refractory metastatic non-small-cell lung cancer. The chain recombines TRBV11-2 with TRBJ1-3; 8 positions match TRBD1. The source is a human donor with non-small cell lung cancer that progressed on radiotherapy plus ipilimumab. The source material was tumor tissue, sampled from a patient treated with radiotherapy plus ipilimumab. The CDR3 protein is CASSLDRVSGNTIYF. The CDR3 DNA follows: TGTGCCAGCAGCTTGGACAGGGTCTCTGGAAACACCATATATTTT. Filled out from reference TRBV11-2 and TRBJ1-3, the complete variable domain reads EAGVAQSPRYKIIEKRQSVAFWCNPISGHATLYWYQQILGQGPKLLIQFQNNGVVDDSQLPKDRFSAERLKGVDSTLKIQPAKLEDSAVYLCASSLDRVSGNTIYFGEGSWLTVV.